These 15 T cell receptor beta chains came from one sample sequenced in a study of CD8 T cells in Susac syndrome. RNA totalling roughly 0.5 to 1 ug underwent reverse transcription with random hexamers. In TCRdb, the immunoSEQ multiplex PCR reads were re-called with MiXCR into one record per CDR3 protein. The sample carries 200,000 to 250,000 distinct CDR3 sequences, approximately 94% recorded once. The material sequenced was CD4+ T cells from PBMCs. The receptors shown here come from a human donor with Susac syndrome.

V gene TRBV10-2 combines with J gene TRBJ2-3; D remains unclear. Germline values: CDR1 WSHSY, CDR2 SAAADI. The CDR3 spans 12 residues. V dropped 5 bases and J dropped 4 bases, with 7 bases sitting between them. This CDR3 is CASSQNSDTQYF. The CDR3 DNA is TGCGCCAGCAGTCAAAACTCAGATACGCAGTATTTT.

V and J are TRBV27 and TRBJ2-3; possible D gene TRBD2, 5 bases. The CDR3 extends over 15 amino acids. CDR1 MNHEY and CDR2 SMNVEV come from the germline V gene (reference sequence). Trimming removed 5 bases from V and 2 bases from J, with 14 bases in between. The CDR3 coding sequence is TGTGCCAGCAGTCGGACGAGGGAACCCACAGATACGCAGTATTTT. It codes for CASSRTREPTDTQYF.

The genes are TRBV2 and TRBJ2-5, with 8 bases lining up with TRBD1. Trimming removed 5 bases from V and 5 bases from J; junction bases left unmatched: 7. The CDR3 has 14 residues. Germline V lookup: CDR1 SNHLY, CDR2 FYNNEI. The CDR3 bases are TGTGCCAGCAGTACAGACAGGGGCCGGGAGACCCAGTACTTC. This sequence encodes CASSTDRGRETQYF.

V gene TRBV30 combines with J gene TRBJ2-2, with 8 nucleotides matching TRBD2. Germline CDR1 and CDR2: GTSNPN and SVGIG (reference sequence). The CDR3 sequence is 14 residues long. After removal of 7 bases from V and 2 bases from J, the junction contained 6 bases not matched to a gene. CDR3 in DNA: TGTGCCTCGGAGCGGGGGAGAAACACCGGGGAGCTGTTTTTT. Translated: CASERGRNTGELFF.

This chain connects TRBV15 to TRBJ2-5; 14 bases agree with TRBD2. The CDR3 totals 17 residues. The V segment lost 5 bases and the J segment 5 bases; nucleotides outside the gene matches: 10. The V gene's germline CDR1 is LNHNV and CDR2 YYDKDF (reference sequence). The CDR3 spells CATSARLAGGLGETQYF. In DNA form, the CDR3 reads TGTGCCACCAGCGCCCGACTAGCGGGGGGGCTCGGGGAGACCCAGTACTTC.

For the CDR3, the DNA is TGTGCCACCAGTGATCAGGGGGTCTATGGCTACACCTTC. This encodes CATSDQGVYGYTF. V usage is TRBV24-1 and J usage is TRBJ1-2; 7 nucleotides align to TRBD1. The length of the CDR3 is 13 residues. V lost 3 bases to trimming and J lost 4 bases; unmatched junction nucleotides: 1. Germline V CDR1 and CDR2: KGHDR, SFDVKD.

This clonotype was detected only a few times. V and J are TRBV6-2 or TRBV6-3 and TRBJ1-6, with D uncertain. Trimming left V 2 bases short and J 6 bases short, with 2 bases between. The V gene's germline CDR1 is MNHEY and CDR2 SVGEGT. There are 12 residues in the CDR3. CDR3 region: CASSYRNSPLHF. For the CDR3, the DNA is TGTGCCAGCAGTTACCGTAATTCACCCCTCCACTTT.

This sequence joins TRBV5-1 and TRBJ1-4, with TRBD1 matching over 8 bases. Germline V gives CDR1 SGHRS, CDR2 YFSETQ. The CDR3 has 15 amino acids. V lost 3 bases and J lost 5; bases outside the gene matches: 6. This chain's CDR3 is CASSSDRGENEKLFF. DNA for the CDR3: TGCGCCAGCAGCTCCGACAGGGGAGAGAATGAAAAACTGTTTTTT.

The rearrangement links TRBV4-3 to TRBJ1-5; 7 bases are a match to TRBD1. The V gene's germline CDR1 is LGHNA and CDR2 YSLEER. The CDR3 has 15 amino acids. The V and J ends lost 6 bases and 9 bases, in that order; junction bases with no gene match: 14. CDR3 nucleotide sequence: TGCGCCAGCAGTGTCGGAGGGGACAGTACATGGCCCCAGCATTTT. Translation: CASSVGGDSTWPQHF.

The chain combines TRBV12-3 or TRBV12-4 with TRBJ1-5, with D unclear. The V end was cut by 6 bases, the J end by 1 base, with 10 bases between. This CDR3 spans 14 amino acids. Here the CDR3 reads CASSHPLSNQPQHF. The CDR3 nucleotides are TGTGCCAGCAGCCACCCGTTAAGCAATCAGCCCCAGCATTTT.

This clonotype has just one count. The chain employs TRBV6-2 or TRBV6-3 and TRBJ2-2; D ambiguous. From germline, CDR1 is MNHEY and CDR2 SVGEGT. This CDR3 region has 15 residues. Between the trimmed V and J ends, which lost 10 bases and 7 bases, there was a span of 22 bases. In nucleotides, the CDR3 is TGTGCCACCTCTGGTTCTGGAGCTAAGAACGGGGAGCTGTTTTTT. Translated, it gives CATSGSGAKNGELFF.

The chain recombines TRBV30 with TRBJ2-6, with D hard to call. The CDR3 spans 17 residues. V was trimmed by 4 bases and J by 2 bases, leaving 18 bases between them. Per germline, CDR1 GTSNPN and CDR2 SVGIG (reference sequence). The CDR3 DNA reads as TGTGCCTGGACGGTCCTCATAAACCGTCCTGGGGCCAACGTCCTGACTTTC. Its translation is CAWTVLINRPGANVLTF. The entire variable domain, with the rest obtained from reference TRBV30 and TRBJ2-6, is as follows: SQTIHQWPATLVQPVGSPLSLECTVEGTSNPNLYWYRQAAGRGLQLLFYSVGIGQISSEVPQNLSASRPQDRQFILSSKKLLLSDSGFYLCAWTVLINRPGANVLTFGAGSRLTVL.

This clonotype was picked up one time. This chain joins TRBV6-2 or TRBV6-3 and TRBJ2-2; no firm D call. CDR3 length equals 12 residues. Trimming left V 6 bases short and J 2 bases short, with 4 bases between. Germline V gene lookup returns CDR1 MNHEY and CDR2 SVGEGT. In DNA, the CDR3 is TGTGCCAGCAGAAGAAACACCGGGGAGCTGTTTTTT. Its protein is CASRRNTGELFF.

This chain joins TRBV6-2 or TRBV6-3 and TRBJ1-6, with a weak D call TRBD1 (6 bases). The CDR3 runs to 13 residues. CDR1 MNHEY and CDR2 SVGEGT come from the germline V gene. Trimming cost V 6 bases and J 8 bases, with 11 bases left between them. The CDR3 sequence is CASSQGLHSPLHF. In DNA, the CDR3 is TGTGCCAGCAGCCAGGGGCTCCATTCACCCCTCCACTTT.

This clonotype was observed a handful of times. The CDR3 DNA is TGCAGTGCTAGAGATCTCTCCACAGATACGCAGTATTTT. Its translation is CSARDLSTDTQYF. The chain has TRBV20-1 and TRBJ2-3, with no clear D. The V end was cut by 0 bases, the J end by 2 bases, with 6 bases between. Germline V gene sequence: CDR1 DFQATT, CDR2 SNEGSKA (reference sequence). There are 13 residues in the CDR3.